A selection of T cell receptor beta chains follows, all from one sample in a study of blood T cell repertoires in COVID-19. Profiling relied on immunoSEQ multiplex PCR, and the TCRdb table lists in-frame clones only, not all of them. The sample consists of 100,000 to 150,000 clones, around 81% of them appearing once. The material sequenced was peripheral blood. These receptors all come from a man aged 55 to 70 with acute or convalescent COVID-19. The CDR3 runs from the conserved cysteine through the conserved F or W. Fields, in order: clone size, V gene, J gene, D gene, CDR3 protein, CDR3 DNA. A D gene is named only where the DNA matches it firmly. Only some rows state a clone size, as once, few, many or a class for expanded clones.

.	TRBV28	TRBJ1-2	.	CASSSTVYGYTF	TGTGCCAGCAGTTCTACAGTTTATGGCTACACCTTC
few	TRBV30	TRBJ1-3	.	CAWSGVRASGNTIYF	TGTGCCTGGAGTGGGGTGAGGGCCTCTGGAAACACCATATATTTT
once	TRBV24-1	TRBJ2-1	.	CATSDPRTGTRNEQFF	TGTGCCACCAGTGATCCACGAACAGGGACAAGGAATGAGCAGTTCTTC
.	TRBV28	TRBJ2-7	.	CASAVWDISSYEQYF	TGTGCCAGCGCTGTCTGGGACATAAGCTCCTACGAGCAGTACTTC
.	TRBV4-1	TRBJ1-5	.	CASSWGGQGQPQHF	TGCGCCAGCAGCTGGGGGGGCCAGGGGCAGCCCCAGCATTTT
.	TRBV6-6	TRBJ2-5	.	CASSPQGRLQETQYF	TGTGCCAGTTCACCCCAGGGGCGCCTTCAAGAGACCCAGTACTTC
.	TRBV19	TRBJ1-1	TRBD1	CASSPQGVNTEAFF	TGTGCCAGTAGTCCGCAGGGGGTAAACACTGAAGCTTTCTTT
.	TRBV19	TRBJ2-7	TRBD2	CASSMLAGGSYEQYF	TGTGCCAGTAGTATGCTAGCGGGAGGTTCTTACGAGCAGTACTTC
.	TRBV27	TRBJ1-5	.	CASSRGPGQPQHF	TGTGCCAGCAGTAGAGGGCCCGGTCAGCCCCAGCATTTT
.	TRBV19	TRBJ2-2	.	CASSLGGPGPTGELFF	TGTGCCAGTAGCCTCGGAGGGCCGGGTCCCACCGGGGAGCTGTTTTTT
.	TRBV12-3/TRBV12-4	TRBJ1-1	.	CASSISTEAFF	TGTGCCAGCAGTATCAGCACTGAAGCTTTCTTT
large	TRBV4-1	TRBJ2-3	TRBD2	CASSQDGAGVSTDTQYF	TGCGCCAGCAGCCAAGACGGAGCGGGAGTTAGCACAGATACGCAGTATTTT
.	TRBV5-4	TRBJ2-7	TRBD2	CASSVKTSGPYEQYF	TGTGCCAGCAGCGTTAAGACTAGCGGTCCCTACGAGCAGTACTTC
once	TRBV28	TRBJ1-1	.	CASRPSGGTRRAFF	TGTGCCAGCAGACCCTCCGGAGGCACGAGGAGGGCTTTCTTT
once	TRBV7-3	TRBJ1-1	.	CASSFSRTTQAFF	TGTGCCAGCAGTTTCAGCCGGACAACCCAAGCTTTCTTT
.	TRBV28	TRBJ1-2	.	CASARKRGSGYTF	TGTGCCAGCGCGCGAAAAAGGGGCTCTGGCTACACCTTC
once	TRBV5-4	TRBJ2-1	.	CASSYIAEGTYNEQFF	TGTGCCAGCAGCTACATAGCGGAGGGGACCTACAATGAGCAGTTCTTC
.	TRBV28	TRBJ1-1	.	CAGLRSGGNTEAFF	TGTGCCGGGCTTCGTTCGGGGGGGAACACTGAAGCTTTCTTT
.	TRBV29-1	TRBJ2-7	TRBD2	CSAREVMDSYEQYF	TGCAGCGCCCGGGAGGTCATGGATAGCTACGAGCAGTACTTC
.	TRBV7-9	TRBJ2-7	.	CASSRLLSRGWGEQYF	TGTGCCAGCAGCCGTCTCTTGAGCAGGGGCTGGGGGGAGCAGTACTTC
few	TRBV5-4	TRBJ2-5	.	CASSLDRGIETQYF	TGTGCCAGCAGCTTGGACAGAGGGATCGAGACCCAGTACTTC
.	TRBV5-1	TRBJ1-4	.	CASSTDTTNEKLFF	TGCGCCAGCAGCACAGATACAACTAATGAAAAACTGTTTTTT
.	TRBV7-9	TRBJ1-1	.	CASSRIEGNTEAFF	TGTGCCAGCAGCCGAATAGAGGGGAACACTGAAGCTTTCTTT
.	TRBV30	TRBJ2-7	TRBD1	CAWRGKGHRGAYEQYF	TGTGCCTGGAGGGGTAAAGGGCACAGGGGGGCCTACGAGCAGTACTTC
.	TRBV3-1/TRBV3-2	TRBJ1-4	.	CASSQTGWGKLFF	TGTGCCAGCAGCCAAACAGGGTGGGGAAAACTGTTTTTT
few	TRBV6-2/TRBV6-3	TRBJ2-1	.	CASSPTVGEYNEQFF	TGTGCCAGCAGCCCAACCGTAGGAGAATACAATGAGCAGTTCTTC
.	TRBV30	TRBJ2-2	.	CAWVVGFNTGELFF	TGTGCCTGGGTCGTGGGCTTTAACACCGGGGAGCTGTTTTTT
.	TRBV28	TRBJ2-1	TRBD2	CASLRLAGLDEQFF	TGTGCCAGTTTAAGACTAGCGGGCCTCGATGAGCAGTTCTTC
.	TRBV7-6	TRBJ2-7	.	CASSPVRGDEQYF	TGTGCCAGCAGTCCCGTCCGCGGGGATGAGCAGTACTTC
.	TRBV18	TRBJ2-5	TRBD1	CASSGQQETQYF	TGTGCCAGCTCGGGACAGCAAGAGACCCAGTACTTC
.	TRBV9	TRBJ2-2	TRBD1	CASSEGAGWDNGELFF	TGTGCCAGCAGCGAGGGGGCAGGTTGGGATAACGGGGAGCTGTTTTTT
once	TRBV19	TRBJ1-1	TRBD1	CASSVGQGAEAFF	TGTGCCAGTAGTGTCGGACAGGGGGCTGAAGCTTTCTTT
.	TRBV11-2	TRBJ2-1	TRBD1	CASSLESWTGPFF	TGTGCCAGCAGCTTAGAAAGCTGGACAGGGCCGTTCTTC
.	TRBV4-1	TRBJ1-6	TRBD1	CASSHDRGSSYNSPLHF	TGCGCCAGCAGCCACGACAGGGGGAGCTCCTATAATTCACCCCTCCACTTT
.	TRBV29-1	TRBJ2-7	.	CSVEQGYEQYF	TGCAGCGTTGAGCAGGGCTACGAGCAGTACTTC
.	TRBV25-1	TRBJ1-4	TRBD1	CASSRDRGEVNEKLFF	TGTGCCAGCAGTCGGGACAGGGGTGAGGTTAATGAAAAACTGTTTTTT
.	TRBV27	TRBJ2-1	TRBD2	CASSRIGTSGSNEQFF	TGTGCCAGCAGCAGAATCGGGACTAGCGGGAGCAATGAGCAGTTCTTC
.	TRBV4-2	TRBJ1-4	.	CASSPRTANNEKLFF	TGTGCCAGCAGCCCGCGGACAGCCAATAATGAAAAACTGTTTTTT
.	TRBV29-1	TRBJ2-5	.	CSGARRLEQETQYF	TGCAGCGGCGCCCGCAGGTTGGAACAAGAGACCCAGTACTTC
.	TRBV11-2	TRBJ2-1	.	CASSTLALRDNEQFF	TGTGCCAGCAGCACACTAGCTCTTAGGGACAATGAGCAGTTCTTC
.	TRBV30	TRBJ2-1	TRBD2	CACRTSGIGEQFF	TGTGCCTGCCGGACTAGCGGGATCGGTGAGCAGTTCTTC
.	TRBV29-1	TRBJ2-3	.	CSGRRGGTDTQYF	TGCAGCGGGCGGAGAGGCGGCACAGATACGCAGTATTTT
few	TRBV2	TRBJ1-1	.	CASSMTGNTEAFF	TGTGCCAGCAGTATGACAGGGAACACTGAAGCTTTCTTT
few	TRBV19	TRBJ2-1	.	CASSWASPNEQFF	TGTGCCAGTAGTTGGGCTAGCCCTAATGAGCAGTTCTTC
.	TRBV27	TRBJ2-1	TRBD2	CASRLAGGNEQFF	TGTGCCAGCAGATTAGCGGGCGGAAATGAGCAGTTCTTC
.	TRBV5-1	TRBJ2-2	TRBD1	CASSLTGRNTGELFF	TGCGCCAGCAGCCTGACAGGGAGGAACACCGGGGAGCTGTTTTTT
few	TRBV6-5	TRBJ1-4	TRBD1	CASSFRSGTGAEKLFF	TGTGCCAGCAGTTTCCGGTCCGGGACAGGGGCAGAAAAACTGTTTTTT
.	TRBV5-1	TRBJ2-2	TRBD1	CASSLGTGRNTGELFF	TGCGCCAGCAGCTTGGGGACAGGCCGCAACACCGGGGAGCTGTTTTTT
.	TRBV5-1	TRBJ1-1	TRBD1	CASSPGTGSQNTEAFF	TGCGCCAGCAGCCCCGGGACAGGGAGCCAGAACACTGAAGCTTTCTTT
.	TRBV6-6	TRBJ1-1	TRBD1	CASSPGQGMNTEAFF	TGTGCCAGCAGCCCAGGACAGGGGATGAACACTGAAGCTTTCTTT